This T cell receptor (beta chain) was identified during a study of Graves' ophthalmopathy and Graves' hyperthyroidism. CDR1 and CDR2 (germline): MDHEN, SYDVKM. Trimming pared 2 bases from V and 5 bases from J, leaving 13 bases between. This CDR3 region has 15 residues. Study findings and constraints: Most thyroid-expanded clonotypes exceeding 0.001 frequency were also found in blood.

CDR3 regions of TCR beta were amplified from RNA transcripts. HTBI primers served in a first-round RT-PCR, which a second-round multiplex PCR followed. MiXCR was run by TCRdb on the multiplex PCR reads, yielding one entry per CDR3 protein. Of approximately 160,000 distinct CDR3 sequences detected, over 35% appear once; the ten largest clones hold around 5.5%. Among the exclusions were patients with other autoimmune diseases, uncontrolled infections, pregnancy or lactation. Diagnosis used clinical symptoms, serum thyroxine, TRAb, thyroid ultrasound and orbital computed tomography. Of note for this clonotype: Its antigen is currently unknown.

This TCR derives from a middle-aged woman with Graves' ophthalmopathy. The gene calls are TRBV28 and TRBJ1-3, with D unresolved. Sequenced material: peripheral blood. The DNA of the CDR3 is TGTGCCAGCAGTTTACAGGCTCTGCCCAGAAACACCATATATTTT. It specifies CASSLQALPRNTIYF. Using reference TRBV28 and TRBJ1-3 for the parts outside the CDR3, the full variable domain is DVKVTQSSRYLVKRTGEKVFLECVQDMDHENMFWYRQDPGLGLRLIYFSYDVKMKEKGDIPEGYSVSREKKERFSLILESASTNQTSMYLCASSLQALPRNTIYFGEGSWLTVV.